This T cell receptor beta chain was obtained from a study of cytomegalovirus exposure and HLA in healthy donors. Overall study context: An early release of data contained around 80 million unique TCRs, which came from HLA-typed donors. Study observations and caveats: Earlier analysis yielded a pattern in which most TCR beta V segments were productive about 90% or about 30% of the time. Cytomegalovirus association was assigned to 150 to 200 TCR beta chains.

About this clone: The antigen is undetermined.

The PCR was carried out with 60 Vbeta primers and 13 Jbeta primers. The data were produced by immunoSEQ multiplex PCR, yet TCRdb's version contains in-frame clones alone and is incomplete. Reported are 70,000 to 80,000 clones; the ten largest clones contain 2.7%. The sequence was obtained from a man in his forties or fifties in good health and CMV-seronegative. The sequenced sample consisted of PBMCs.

In DNA form, the CDR3 reads TGCGCCAGCAGCTTATCTAGCGGGGGGGAGCAGTACTTC. It translates to CASSLSSGGEQYF. This sequence joins TRBV5-1 and TRBJ2-7, with 11 bases fitting TRBD2. The CDR3 loop spans 13 amino acids. Trimming cost V 2 bases and J 7 bases; bases outside gene matches: 2. The germline gives CDR1 SGHRS, CDR2 YFSETQ.